The next 18 T cell receptor beta chains were all read from a single sample in a study of cytomegalovirus exposure and HLA in healthy donors. It was with 60 Vbeta and 13 Jbeta primers that the PCR ran. Assay: immunoSEQ multiplex PCR; the TCRdb copy retains only in-frame clones and omits some. This sample has over 150,000 clones, with about 77% found just once. Material for sequencing was PBMCs. These receptors were obtained from a woman in her twenties or thirties in good health and CMV-seronegative.

The chain uses TRBV28 and TRBJ2-1, with 7 bases aligning to TRBD1. CDR3 size: 15 residues. Germline V gene sequence: CDR1 MDHEN, CDR2 SYDVKM. V dropped 7 bases and J dropped 5; count of bases not matched to a gene: 11. The CDR3 spells CASTRDRLLNNEQFF. Written as DNA, the CDR3 is TGTGCCAGCACCCGGGACAGACTTTTAAACAATGAGCAGTTCTTC.

V is TRBV7-3 and J is TRBJ2-2; D unclear. With 2 bases removed from V and 1 base from J, the gap between germline ends came to 5 bases. This CDR3 is built from 14 residues. The germline V gene has CDR1 SGHTA and CDR2 FQGTGA. The CDR3 DNA is TGTGCCAGCAGCTTAGGCAGGAACACCGGGGAGCTGTTTTTT. Translation gives CASSLGRNTGELFF.

This clone has just a few counts. This chain connects TRBV30 to TRBJ2-3; 7 positions agree with TRBD2. Germline loops: CDR1 GTSNPN, CDR2 SVGIG (reference sequence). V shed 3 bases and J 3 bases; nucleotides not matched to a gene: 9. The CDR3 extends over 15 amino acids. CDR3 DNA: TGTGCCTGGAGGTTAGCGGGCCCTGTAACAGATACGCAGTATTTT. Its translation is CAWRLAGPVTDTQYF.

V is TRBV5-1 and J is TRBJ1-5; D unclear. CDR3 size: 13 residues. V was clipped by 0 bases and J by 3 bases, with 4 bases between them. Germline CDR1 SGHRS, CDR2 YFSETQ. Here the CDR3 DNA reads TGCGCCAGCAGCTTGGGACTCAATCAGCCCCAGCATTTT. This sequence encodes CASSLGLNQPQHF.

This sequence joins TRBV7-9 and TRBJ2-2; 8 bases line up with TRBD2. CDR1 and CDR2 from the germline V gene are SEHNR and FQNEAQ (reference sequence). The CDR3 length is 14 residues. The junction had 4 bases not matched to a gene; V was cut back by 6 bases and J by 4 bases. The DNA of the CDR3 is TGTGCCAGCAGACAGAGCGGGAGCACCGGGGAGCTGTTTTTT. Translated, it gives CASRQSGSTGELFF. The whole variable domain, remainder taken from reference TRBV7-9 and TRBJ2-2, is DTGVSQNPRHKITKRGQNVTFRCDPISEHNRLYWYRQTLGQGPEFLTYFQNEAQLEKSRLLSDRFSAERPKGSFSTLEIQRTEQGDSAMYLCASRQSGSTGELFFGEGSRLTVL.

This chain connects TRBV5-1 to TRBJ1-1, with 9 bases identical to TRBD1. V shed 0 bases and J 8 bases; nucleotides not matched to a gene: 14. Germline V gene data show CDR1 as SGHRS and CDR2 as YFSETQ. The CDR3 sequence is 17 residues long. The CDR3 spells CASSLEFGTGIPYEAFF. CDR3 nucleotides: TGCGCCAGCAGCTTGGAGTTCGGGACAGGGATCCCCTACGAAGCTTTCTTT.

The V call is TRBV20-1, the J call TRBJ2-5, with a tentative D call TRBD2 (6 bases). The CDR3 contains 11 residues. The germline V gene encodes CDR1 DFQATT and CDR2 SNEGSKA (reference sequence). The CDR3 DNA sequence: TGCAGGGGGAGGTCGCGGGAGACCCAGTACTTC. It codes for CRGRSRETQYF.

The table lists this clone with a count of one. The V and J genes are TRBV6-6 and TRBJ2-5; possible D gene TRBD2, 6 bases. V lost 3 bases and J lost 1, with 9 bases in between. From germline, CDR1 is MNHNY and CDR2 SVGAGI (reference sequence). This CDR3 is 14 amino acids long. The DNA for the CDR3 is TGTGCCAGCAGTTATGGGGGGTCCCAAGAGACCCAGTACTTC. Translated: CASSYGGSQETQYF.

This clone was seen only once. The V gene is TRBV6-5, the J gene TRBJ2-7, with TRBD2 matching 7 bases. The J segment lost 2 bases and the V segment lost 7 bases, leaving 8 bases of the junction unmatched. The CDR3 is made up of 14 amino acids. From germline, CDR1 is MNHEY and CDR2 SVGAGI. The CDR3 here is CASNRGGSAYEQYF. CDR3 bases: TGTGCCAGCAATAGGGGAGGGTCCGCCTACGAGCAGTACTTC.

This chain uses TRBV7-2 with TRBJ2-1; 11 nucleotides line up with TRBD2. The CDR3 is 14 residues long. The V segment lost 8 bases and the J segment 0 bases; nucleotides outside the gene matches: 0. Looked up from germline, CDR1 is SGHTA and CDR2 is FQGNSA. The DNA for the CDR3 is TGTGCCAGCGGGACTAGCGGCTCCTACAATGAGCAGTTCTTC. Its translation: CASGTSGSYNEQFF. Full variable domain (outside the CDR3, taken from reference TRBV7-2 and TRBJ2-1): GAGVSQSPSNKVTEKGKDVELRCDPISGHTALYWYRQSLGQGLEFLIYFQGNSAPDKSGLPSDRFSAERTGGSVSTLTIQRTQQEDSAVYLCASGTSGSYNEQFFGPGTRLTVL.

The J gene is TRBJ2-7, the V gene TRBV11-2; 7 positions agree with TRBD1. V shed 5 bases, J shed 3 bases, and the junction held 7 bases outside the gene matches. From germline, CDR1 is SGHAT and CDR2 FQNNGV. The CDR3 runs 14 residues. The CDR3 sequence is CASSLFRTGYEQYF. The CDR3 region has the DNA TGTGCCAGCAGCCTTTTTCGGACAGGCTACGAGCAGTACTTC.

This sequence joins TRBV28 and TRBJ1-1; D uncertain. Deletions cut 2 bases from V and 3 bases from J, with 13 bases between. Per the germline V gene, CDR1 is MDHEN and CDR2 is SYDVKM. The CDR3 totals 15 residues. The CDR3 sequence: CASSLSPLGDTEAFF. The CDR3 DNA reads as TGTGCCAGCAGTTTAAGCCCTCTCGGGGACACTGAAGCTTTCTTT.

This chain connects TRBV11-3 to TRBJ1-3; 7 nucleotides agree with TRBD1. The ends lost 3 bases at V and 0 bases at J; junction bases unmatched: 5. The CDR3 contains 16 residues. CDR1 SGHNT and CDR2 YENEEA come from the germline V gene. CDR3 in amino acids: CASSLGTAVSGNTIYF. The CDR3 DNA follows: TGTGCCAGCAGCTTGGGGACAGCAGTCTCTGGAAACACCATATATTTT.

The V and J genes are TRBV4-1 and TRBJ2-2, with D possibly being TRBD2 (6 bases). Per germline, CDR1 MGHRA and CDR2 YSYEKL. V lost 0 bases and J 4 bases, leaving 12 bases between the germline ends. The CDR3 consists of 16 residues. The CDR3 region is CASSQDTRGGTGELFF. In DNA form, the CDR3 reads TGCGCCAGCAGCCAAGATACTCGGGGAGGCACCGGGGAGCTGTTTTTT.

The chain couples TRBV6-5 to TRBJ2-5, with TRBD2 as a possible D gene (5 bases). Trimming left V 5 bases short and J 5 bases short, with 15 bases between. This CDR3 region has 14 residues. Germline V gene lookup returns CDR1 MNHEY and CDR2 SVGAGI. Here the CDR3 DNA reads TGTGCCAGCAGTCCCGGGAAGGGCAGCGAGACCCAGTACTTC. As protein: CASSPGKGSETQYF.

This chain's CDR3 is CASSLLLESEQYF. The CDR3 DNA reads TGTGCCAGCAGCTTATTACTAGAAAGCGAGCAGTACTTC. V usage is TRBV5-4 and J usage is TRBJ2-7; D might be TRBD2 (5 bases). CDR1 and CDR2 (germline): SGHNT, YYREEE (reference sequence). V was pared by 2 bases and J by 6 bases, with 12 bases between. The CDR3 extends over 13 amino acids.

CDR3 DNA sequence: TGTGCCAGCAGTTTAACAGCAACTAATGAAAAACTGTTTTTT. Translating it yields CASSLTATNEKLFF. The chain combines TRBV28 with TRBJ1-4, with unresolved D. The CDR3 loop spans 14 amino acids. Germline V gives CDR1 MDHEN, CDR2 SYDVKM. V gave up 2 bases and J gave up 0 bases, with 4 bases separating them.

As concerns this clone: Other DNA variants within this sample encode the same CDR3. The rearrangement uses TRBV29-1 and TRBJ1-4; D is unclear. The V gene's germline CDR1 is SQVTM and CDR2 ANQGSEA. The CDR3 has 14 residues. Trimming left V 0 bases short and J 0 bases short, with 5 bases between. The CDR3 region has the DNA TGCAGCGTTGAAGACACTGCAACTAATGAAAAACTGTTTTTT. Its translation is CSVEDTATNEKLFF.